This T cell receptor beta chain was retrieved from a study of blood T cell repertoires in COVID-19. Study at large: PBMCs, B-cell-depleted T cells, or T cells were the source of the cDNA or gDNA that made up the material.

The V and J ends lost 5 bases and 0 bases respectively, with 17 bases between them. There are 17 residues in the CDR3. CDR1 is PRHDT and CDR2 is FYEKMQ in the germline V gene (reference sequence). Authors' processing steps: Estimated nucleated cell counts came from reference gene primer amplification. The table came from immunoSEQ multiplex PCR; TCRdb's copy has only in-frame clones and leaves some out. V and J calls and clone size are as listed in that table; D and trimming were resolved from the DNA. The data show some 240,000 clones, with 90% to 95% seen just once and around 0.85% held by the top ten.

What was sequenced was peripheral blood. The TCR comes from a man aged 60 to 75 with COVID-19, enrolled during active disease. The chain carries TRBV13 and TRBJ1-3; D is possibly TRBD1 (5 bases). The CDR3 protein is CASSRRGTDASGNTIYF. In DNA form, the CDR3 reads TGTGCCAGCAGCCGACGCGGGACGGACGCCTCTGGAAACACCATATATTTT. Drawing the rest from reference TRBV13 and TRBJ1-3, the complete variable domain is AAGVIQSPRHLIKEKRETATLKCYPIPRHDTVYWYQQGPGQDPQFLISFYEKMQSDKGSIPDRFSAQQFSDYHSELNMSSLELGDSALYFCASSRRGTDASGNTIYFGEGSWLTVV.